Below are 8 T cell receptor beta chains sequenced from a single sample in a study of cytomegalovirus exposure and HLA in healthy donors. The PCR contained 60 Vbeta and 13 Jbeta primers. The data were produced by immunoSEQ multiplex PCR, yet TCRdb's version contains in-frame clones alone and is incomplete. This table holds a few hundred thousand clones, roughly two thirds found once. Sequenced sample: PBMCs. These receptor sequences come from a female donor in good health and CMV-seronegative.

This clone has a single count. The chain carries TRBV2 and TRBJ2-2, with TRBD2 as a possible D gene (5 bases). V was cut by 2 bases and J by 5 bases, with 12 bases left in between. The germline gives CDR1 SNHLY, CDR2 FYNNEI. This CDR3 has 15 residues. For the CDR3, the DNA is TGTGCCAGCAGTGAATTGGCTAGCTGGACCGGGGAGCTGTTTTTT. Translated: CASSELASWTGELFF. The full variable domain, its missing parts supplied by reference TRBV2 and TRBJ2-2, is EPEVTQTPSHQVTQMGQEVILRCVPISNHLYFYWYRQILGQKVEFLVSFYNNEISEKSEIFDDQFSVERPDGSNFTLKIRSTKLEDSAMYFCASSELASWTGELFFGEGSRLTVL.

The chain couples TRBV5-6 to TRBJ2-3; D perhaps matches TRBD2 (5 bases). V lost 4 bases and J 0 bases, leaving 12 bases between the germline ends. This CDR3 has 15 amino acids. From germline, CDR1 is SGHDT and CDR2 YYEEEE. The CDR3, as DNA: TGTGCCAGCAGCGCCTTAGCGCCTAGCACAGATACGCAGTATTTT. Its protein product is CASSALAPSTDTQYF. The whole variable domain, remainder taken from reference TRBV5-6 and TRBJ2-3, is DAGVTQSPTHLIKTRGQQVTLRCSPKSGHDTVSWYQQALGQGPQFIFQYYEEEERQRGNFPDRFSGHQFPNYSSELNVNALLLGDSALYLCASSALAPSTDTQYFGPGTRLTVL.

This sequence joins TRBV6-5 and TRBJ1-1, with TRBD1 matching 9 bases. The CDR3 totals 15 residues. CDR1 is MNHEY and CDR2 is SVGAGI in the germline V gene. With 5 bases clipped from V and 4 bases from J, the junction kept 8 bases outside the gene matches. The CDR3 DNA reads TGTGCCAGCAGTGCCGGGACAGGGTATGGCACTGAAGCTTTCTTT. Encoded protein: CASSAGTGYGTEAFF.

The rearrangement links TRBV6-6 to TRBJ1-5, with D possibly TRBD1 on 6 matching bases. Germline loops: CDR1 MNHNY, CDR2 SVGAGI (reference sequence). V lost 0 bases and J 4 bases, leaving 13 bases between the germline ends. CDR3 size: 16 residues. The chain's CDR3 is CASSYSPGGANQPQHF. The CDR3 DNA reads TGTGCCAGCAGTTACTCGCCGGGGGGCGCAAATCAGCCCCAGCATTTT.

The chain has TRBV6-4 and TRBJ2-7; weak D call: TRBD1 (5 bases). Germline V gene data show CDR1 as MRHNA and CDR2 as SNTAGT. The CDR3 covers 14 residues. V lost 4 bases and J 4 bases, leaving 14 bases between the germline ends. The DNA for the CDR3 is TGTGCCAGCAGTGTTACAGGTTTGTTGTACGAGCAGTACTTC. Residues: CASSVTGLLYEQYF.

The chain combines TRBV10-1 with TRBJ2-2; D is uncertain. The V gene's germline CDR1 is WNHNN and CDR2 SYGVQD (reference sequence). There are 13 residues in the CDR3. V lost 5 bases, J lost 6 bases, and 10 bases lay in between. This CDR3 is CASSLSYPGELFF. DNA for the CDR3: TGCGCCAGCAGTCTCTCTTATCCCGGGGAGCTGTTTTTT.

V gene TRBV27 combines with J gene TRBJ2-5; TRBD2 might be the D (5 bases). The DNA end is a closer match to TRBJ2-7, so the J assignment may be wrong. Germline V gene lookup returns CDR1 MNHEY and CDR2 SMNVEV (reference sequence). This CDR3 spans 15 amino acids. The CDR3 spells CASSPLAESSYEQYF. Here the CDR3 DNA reads TGTGCCAGCAGTCCTCTAGCCGAGAGCTCCTACGAGCAGTACTTC.

This clone was counted once. The gene calls are TRBV7-2 and TRBJ2-7, with TRBD2 identical over 7 bases. The CDR3 sequence is 16 residues long. Germline values: CDR1 SGHTA, CDR2 FQGNSA. Germline trimming cut 1 base from V and 3 bases from J; bases unmatched to any gene: 9. CDR3 amino acids: CASSLDWPGGVYEQYF. In DNA, the CDR3 is TGTGCCAGCAGCTTAGATTGGCCGGGGGGAGTCTACGAGCAGTACTTC. The full variable domain, rest sourced from reference TRBV7-2 and TRBJ2-7, is GAGVSQSPSNKVTEKGKDVELRCDPISGHTALYWYRQSLGQGLEFLIYFQGNSAPDKSGLPSDRFSAERTGGSVSTLTIQRTQQEDSAVYLCASSLDWPGGVYEQYFGPGTRLTVT.